One sample yielded the 2 T cell receptor beta chains listed below, sequenced in a study of human T cells and chemical hapten exposure. Time point in this sample: patch test 3, about 24 weeks after DPC sensitization. Regarding treatment: therapeutic diphenylcyclopropenone sensitization with weekly scalp DPC. MiXCR, applied by TCRdb to the RACE reads, yields one record per CDR3 protein. The table records about 160,000 distinct CDR3 sequences, roughly 25% of them present only once. The sample in question was whole blood, obtained in connection with sensitization to the hapten diphenylcyclopropenone (DPC). These receptors came from a woman aged 18-29 years with alopecia areata. Some clones in this sample may be carry-over from other donors' samples.

This clonotype appeared a single time. The V and J genes are TRBV20-1 and TRBJ2-2; TRBD2 matches 11 bases. J gave up 1 base and V 1 base, and 2 bases lay outside the gene matches. The length of the CDR3 is 16 residues. CDR1 DFQATT and CDR2 SNEGSKA come from the germline V gene (reference sequence). Here the CDR3 DNA reads TGCAGTGCTAGAGTAGCGGGAGGGGGGAACACCGGGGAGCTGTTTTTT. As protein: CSARVAGGGNTGELFF.

The chain is built from TRBV2 and TRBJ2-1; 11 bases map to TRBD2. Germline values: CDR1 SNHLY, CDR2 FYNNEI. Unmatched junction bases numbered 7, after V lost 5 bases and J lost 4 bases. This CDR3 has 16 amino acids. Written as DNA, the CDR3 is TGTGCCAGCAGTCCCTTTAGCGGGGGGGCGTACAATGAGCAGTTCTTC. This sequence encodes CASSPFSGGAYNEQFF.